The 31 T cell receptor beta chains presented below share a single source sample, sequenced in a study of cytomegalovirus exposure and HLA in healthy donors. PCR amplification relied on 60 Vbeta primers (plus 13 Jbeta primers). Sequencing used immunoSEQ multiplex PCR; TCRdb keeps in-frame clones, though not all of them. In the table there are fewer than 150,000 clones, around 76% of which are singletons. Material for sequencing was PBMCs. The receptors were gathered from a male donor in good health and CMV-seronegative.

The chain recombines TRBV27 with TRBJ2-5; 12 bases are a match to TRBD2. CDR1 and CDR2 from the germline V gene are MNHEY and SMNVEV (reference sequence). CDR3 length: 15 residues. V lost 4 bases to trimming and J lost 2 bases; unmatched junction nucleotides: 2. The CDR3 is CASSWTSGIQETQYF. CDR3 in DNA: TGTGCCAGCAGTTGGACTAGCGGGATTCAAGAGACCCAGTACTTC.

The rearrangement uses TRBV9 and TRBJ2-7; D is unresolved. Germline V lookup: CDR1 SGDLS, CDR2 YYNGEE. Trimming left V 4 bases short and J 3 bases short, with 14 bases between. CDR3 size: 14 residues. This chain's CDR3 is CASSPEAWSYEQYF. In nucleotides, the CDR3 is TGTGCCAGCAGCCCCGAGGCGTGGAGCTACGAGCAGTACTTC.

The table lists this clone with a count of one. The chain joins TRBV4-1 to TRBJ1-5; tentative D call: TRBD1 (5 bases). V lost 1 base and J 7 bases, leaving 8 bases between the germline ends. The CDR3 extends over 13 amino acids. Per the germline V gene, CDR1 is MGHRA and CDR2 is YSYEKL. As DNA, the CDR3 is TGCGCCAGCAGCCAAGTACGGACACAGCCCCAGCATTTT. Protein sequence: CASSQVRTQPQHF.

This clone was recorded once. V gene TRBV21-1 combines with J gene TRBJ2-3; the table's TRBD2 call for D was not verified on the DNA. TRBV21-1 is flagged as a pseudogene. The CDR3 runs to 16 residues. CDR3 in amino acids: CASSKTSGGGTDTQYF. DNA for the CDR3: TGTGCCAGCAGCAAAACTAGCGGGGGGGGCACAGATACGCAGTATTTT.

The chain carries TRBV29-1 and TRBJ1-5; TRBD1 matches at 8 bases. V trimming: 4 bases; J trimming: 4 bases; junction bases outside the gene matches: 3. Germline V gene data show CDR1 as SQVTM and CDR2 as ANQGSEA. This CDR3 has 13 residues. CDR3 protein: CSVGTGRNQPQHF. CDR3 sequence (DNA): TGCAGCGTTGGGACAGGGCGAAATCAGCCCCAGCATTTT. The variable domain in full, completed from reference TRBV29-1 and TRBJ1-5, reads SAVISQKPSRDICQRGTSLTIQCQVDSQVTMMFWYRQQPGQSLTLIATANQGSEATYESGFVIDKFPISRPNLTFSTLTVSNMSPEDSSIYLCSVGTGRNQPQHFGDGTRLSIL.

The V call is TRBV7-6, the J call TRBJ1-1; D is uncertain. Germline assignment: CDR1 SGHVS and CDR2 FNYEAQ. V lost 1 base and J 5 bases, leaving 14 bases between the germline ends. The CDR3 totals 15 residues. The DNA for the CDR3 is TGTGCCAGCAGCTTAGAGGTAGTCGGGAGGACTGAAGCTTTCTTT. Encoded protein: CASSLEVVGRTEAFF.

The chain is built from TRBV4-2 and TRBJ1-5, with a weak D call TRBD1 (6 bases). The germline CDR1 and CDR2 sequences are LGHNA and YNFKEQ. The CDR3 has 17 residues. The germline V and J ends were trimmed by 0 bases and 5 bases, with 17 bases remaining between them. CDR3 amino acids: CASSQDGTTRDYQPQHF. The CDR3 DNA is TGTGCCAGCAGCCAAGATGGGACAACCAGAGACTATCAGCCCCAGCATTTT.

CDR3 nucleotide sequence: TGTGCCAGTAGTGCGGACAGGGTTAATGAAAAACTGTTTTTT. Its protein is CASSADRVNEKLFF. This chain connects TRBV19 to TRBJ1-4; TRBD1 matches 8 bases. Germline V CDR1 and CDR2: LNHDA, SQIVND (reference sequence). J gave up 4 bases and V 5 bases, and 3 bases lay outside the gene matches. The CDR3 length is 14 residues.

With respect to this clone: In this CDR3 the conserved last residue, phenylalanine or tryptophan, is missing, so a read error is likely. The chain recombines TRBV4-2 with TRBJ1-6; a weak D match, TRBD1 (6 bases). CDR1 LGHNA and CDR2 YNFKEQ come from the germline V gene. The V gene lost 0 bases and the J gene lost 0 bases, with 18 bases spanning the gap. CDR3 length: 20 residues. CDR3 protein: CASSQDRGGRESSYNSPLHL. CDR3 in DNA: TGTGCCAGCAGCCAAGATAGGGGGGGGAGGGAGAGCTCCTATAATTCACCCCTCCACCTT.

This chain joins TRBV30 and TRBJ1-2, with D uncertain. Germline V gene data show CDR1 as GTSNPN and CDR2 as SVGIG (reference sequence). CDR3 size: 12 residues. Trimming removed 2 bases from V and 0 bases from J, with 4 bases in between. The CDR3: CAWSTANYGYTF. CDR3 in DNA: TGTGCCTGGAGTACAGCTAACTATGGCTACACCTTC.

Only a few counts were recorded for this clone. This chain uses TRBV19 with TRBJ1-5, with unresolved D. CDR1 and CDR2 (germline): LNHDA, SQIVND (reference sequence). This CDR3 region has 12 residues. V lost 6 bases to trimming and J lost 9 bases, with 12 bases between them. In nucleotides, the CDR3 is TGTGCCAGTAGACTAGTGGGCTCGCCCCAGCATTTT. Translation gives CASRLVGSPQHF.

The chain uses TRBV6-1 and TRBJ2-5, with TRBD1 as a possible D gene (6 bases). The germline V gene has CDR1 MNHNS and CDR2 SASEGT. V lost 6 bases, J lost 5 bases, and 13 bases lay in between. The length of the CDR3 is 13 residues. The CDR3 reads CASSNREFETQYF. CDR3 DNA sequence: TGTGCCAGCAGCAACAGGGAATTCGAGACCCAGTACTTC.

In this sample, this clone turned up a few times. This chain uses TRBV7-3 with TRBJ2-1; the D is unclear. Germline-derived CDR1 and CDR2 are SGHTA and FQGTGA. CDR3 length: 14 residues. V was cut by 0 bases and J by 10 bases, with 13 bases left in between. CDR3 sequence reads: CASSLTRSQREQFF. CDR3 DNA: TGTGCCAGCAGCTTAACACGGTCTCAACGGGAGCAGTTCTTC.

The chain joins TRBV6-5 to TRBJ2-7, with D perhaps TRBD2 (5 bases). V was trimmed by 0 bases and J by 0 bases, leaving 9 bases between them. The CDR3 is 15 residues long. Germline CDR1 is MNHEY and CDR2 is SVGAGI. CDR3 DNA: TGTGCCAGCAGTTACTCGGTCGGACTCTCCTACGAGCAGTACTTC. Encoded protein: CASSYSVGLSYEQYF.

The V and J genes are TRBV7-3 and TRBJ2-1; 9 positions agree with TRBD2. The ends lost 5 bases at V and 6 bases at J; junction bases unmatched: 5. This CDR3 has 14 amino acids. Germline CDR1 reads SGHTA; CDR2 reads FQGTGA. Here the CDR3 reads CASSQIAGVNEQFF. In DNA form, the CDR3 reads TGTGCCAGCAGCCAGATAGCGGGAGTCAATGAGCAGTTCTTC.

This sequence joins TRBV18 and TRBJ2-5, with D unclear. The length of the CDR3 is 12 residues. The V gene lost 5 bases and the J gene lost 2 bases, with 6 bases spanning the gap. Germline CDR1 and CDR2: KGHSH and LQKENI. The CDR3 spells CASSIPQETQYF. The CDR3 coding sequence is TGTGCCAGCTCAATTCCACAAGAGACCCAGTACTTC.

The gene calls are TRBV5-4 and TRBJ1-2, with D possibly being TRBD1 (6 bases). V lost 0 bases to trimming and J lost 5 bases, with 11 bases between them. Germline-derived CDR1 and CDR2 are SGHNT and YYREEE (reference sequence). The CDR3 is 14 residues long. This chain's CDR3 is CASSLGTAYYGYTF. The CDR3 DNA reads as TGTGCCAGCAGCTTGGGGACAGCCTATTATGGCTACACCTTC.

The chain carries TRBV5-1 and TRBJ1-5; possibly TRBD1 for D (5 bases). Germline CDR1 SGHRS, CDR2 YFSETQ. Between the trimmed V and J ends, which lost 1 base and 7 bases, there was a span of 9 bases. CDR3 size: 13 residues. The CDR3 is CASSLSGGQPQHF. The DNA for the CDR3 is TGCGCCAGCAGCTTGTCGGGGGGGCAGCCCCAGCATTTT.

This clone occurred once. The chain joins TRBV4-3 to TRBJ1-1; TRBD1 agrees at 9 bases. The V segment lost 3 bases and the J segment 5 bases; nucleotides outside the gene matches: 7. This CDR3 is built from 15 residues. Germline loops: CDR1 LGHNA, CDR2 YSLEER. CDR3 loop: CASSQLQGAGTEAFF. In DNA, the CDR3 is TGCGCCAGCAGCCAGCTACAGGGGGCTGGGACTGAAGCTTTCTTT.

The V call is TRBV9, the J call TRBJ1-1; D perhaps matches TRBD1 (6 bases). The germline V and J ends were trimmed by 3 bases and 0 bases, with 18 bases remaining between them. Germline-derived CDR1 and CDR2 are SGDLS and YYNGEE. CDR3 length: 17 residues. The CDR3 protein is CASSGAGTTTMNTEAFF. The CDR3 DNA sequence: TGTGCCAGCAGCGGGGCCGGGACAACCACCATGAACACTGAAGCTTTCTTT.

This clone was recorded only once. The CDR3 region is CASSLAAGTGGYNEQFF. CDR3 coding DNA: TGTGCCAGCAGCTTGGCAGCTGGGACAGGGGGCTACAATGAGCAGTTCTTC. The chain uses TRBV5-4 and TRBJ2-1, with TRBD1 identical over 11 bases. This CDR3 is built from 17 residues. The germline V gene has CDR1 SGHNT and CDR2 YYREEE (reference sequence). The junction had 5 bases not matched to a gene; V was cut back by 0 bases and J by 3 bases.

Comments on this clone: Relative to the germline gene, one junction end is altered; a read error may explain this. V usage is TRBV5-4 and J usage is TRBJ1-2; D is undetermined. The CDR3 length is 15 residues. Germline CDR1 and CDR2: SGHNT and YYREEE (reference sequence). The chain's CDR3 is CASGPPGGNNYGYPF. For the CDR3, the DNA is TGTGCCAGCGGACCCCCGGGAGGGAATAACTATGGCTACCCCTTC. The full variable domain, its missing parts supplied by reference TRBV5-4 and TRBJ1-2, is ETGVTQSPTHLIKTRGQQVTLRCSSQSGHNTVSWYQQALGQGPQFIFQYYREEENGRGNFPPRFSGLQFPNYSSELNVNALELDDSALYLCASGPPGGNNYGYPFGSGTRLTVV.

This clone has only a few counts. The gene calls are TRBV19 and TRBJ1-2; weak D call: TRBD1 (5 bases). Germline CDR1 is LNHDA and CDR2 is SQIVND (reference sequence). V dropped 9 bases and J dropped 6 bases, with 14 bases sitting between them. CDR3 length: 12 amino acids. The CDR3 reads CASSAGRNGYTF. In nucleotides, the CDR3 is TGTGCCAGCAGCGCAGGGAGGAATGGCTACACCTTC.

The rearrangement links TRBV11-3 to TRBJ2-7; 9 nucleotides agree with TRBD1. CDR1 and CDR2 from the germline V gene are SGHNT and YENEEA. The CDR3 runs to 14 residues. V gave up 5 bases and J gave up 7 bases; unmatched junction bases: 9. The CDR3 coding sequence is TGTGCCAGCAGCCCGAGGACAGGGGTAGAGGAGCAGTACTTC. It is translated as CASSPRTGVEEQYF.

This clone was counted only a few times. The chain uses TRBV19 and TRBJ1-1, with D perhaps TRBD1 (6 bases). Between the trimmed V and J ends, which lost 6 bases and 3 bases, there was a span of 14 bases. This CDR3 contains 14 residues. CDR1 and CDR2 (germline): LNHDA, SQIVND (reference sequence). This CDR3 is CASSHRASDTEAFF. The DNA of the CDR3 is TGTGCCAGTAGCCACAGGGCTTCGGACACTGAAGCTTTCTTT.

This chain uses TRBV7-2 with TRBJ2-2, with D unresolved. V lost 3 bases and J 6 bases, leaving 8 bases between the germline ends. Germline CDR1 reads SGHTA; CDR2 reads FQGNSA. The CDR3 is made up of 13 amino acids. CDR3 sequence reads: CASSLSNPGELFF. The CDR3 DNA reads as TGTGCCAGCAGCTTGAGTAACCCCGGGGAGCTGTTTTTT. Variable domain in full (rest from reference TRBV7-2 and TRBJ2-2): GAGVSQSPSNKVTEKGKDVELRCDPISGHTALYWYRQSLGQGLEFLIYFQGNSAPDKSGLPSDRFSAERTGGSVSTLTIQRTQQEDSAVYLCASSLSNPGELFFGEGSRLTVL.

In DNA form, the CDR3 reads TGTGCCAGCAGCTCGTACAGGGAATCGGACTATGGCTACACCTTC. It codes for CASSSYRESDYGYTF. The chain carries TRBV7-9 and TRBJ1-2; maybe TRBD1 (6 bases). This CDR3 is built from 15 residues. V lost 4 bases and J lost 3, with 15 bases in between. Germline values: CDR1 SEHNR, CDR2 FQNEAQ (reference sequence).

The J gene is TRBJ2-2, the V gene TRBV7-2; 7 nucleotides line up with TRBD1. V was pared by 6 bases and J by 0 bases, with 7 bases of the junction left unmatched. The CDR3 covers 16 residues. Per the germline V gene, CDR1 is SGHTA and CDR2 is FQGNSA. CDR3 protein: CASSAEGATNTGELFF. The CDR3 DNA sequence: TGTGCCAGCAGTGCAGAGGGGGCAACGAACACCGGGGAGCTGTTTTTT.

The rearrangement uses TRBV4-3 and TRBJ2-5; 7 bases align to TRBD2. The CDR3 covers 16 residues. Losses at the gene ends were 4 bases for V and 1 base for J; bases not matched to a gene: 9. Germline CDR1 reads LGHNA; CDR2 reads YSLEER. DNA for the CDR3: TGCGCCAGCAGCCGGGAAGCGGGGCTCCGCCAAGAGACCCAGTACTTC. Amino acids: CASSREAGLRQETQYF.

The chain links TRBV11-2 to TRBJ2-7; unclear D gene. CDR1 SGHAT and CDR2 FQNNGV come from the germline V gene. This CDR3 is 12 amino acids long. Deletions cut 1 base from V and 6 bases from J, with 7 bases between. The CDR3 DNA reads TGTGCCAGCAGCTTAGGGAAGCGCGAGCAGTACTTC. This codes for CASSLGKREQYF.

The chain carries TRBV4-1 and TRBJ1-5, with D possibly TRBD1 on 5 matching bases. The CDR3 totals 13 residues. Germline-derived CDR1 and CDR2 are MGHRA and YSYEKL. V lost 3 bases and J 7 bases, leaving 10 bases between the germline ends. The CDR3 DNA is TGCGCCAGCAGCCACTCACAGGTCCAGCCCCAGCATTTT. Translating gives CASSHSQVQPQHF.